This passage covers 26 T cell receptor beta chains from one sample sequenced in a study of regulatory T cells in long-lasting Graves disease. TCR beta libraries were built with iRepertoire HTBI primers and Arm-PCR of CDR3 regions. TCRdb called the multiplex PCR reads again in MiXCR, with one record for every CDR3 protein. Of 520,000 or so distinct CDR3 sequences listed, approximately 12% are singletons. Time point: newly diagnosed GD, antithyroid drugs for less than 3 months. The TCR library used RNA extracted from PBMCs. This sample also belongs to another study, concerning T cells in Graves' hyperthyroidism and ophthalmopathy.

Material: peripheral blood mononuclear cells (PBMCs), obtained at new diagnosis, from a patient treated with antithyroid drugs. These receptors were taken from a woman aged 30 to 39 with Graves disease.

This clonotype was counted many times. J is TRBJ2-2 and V is TRBV28; D gene ambiguous. Germline values: CDR1 MDHEN, CDR2 SYDVKM. The CDR3 totals 15 residues. Trimming took 3 bases from V and 4 from J, leaving 12 bases between them. CDR3 region: CASSFPQSRTGELFF. The CDR3 DNA sequence: TGTGCCAGCAGTTTTCCCCAGTCGCGCACCGGGGAGCTGTTTTTT. Using reference TRBV28 and TRBJ2-2 for the parts outside the CDR3, the full variable domain is DVKVTQSSRYLVKRTGEKVFLECVQDMDHENMFWYRQDPGLGLRLIYFSYDVKMKEKGDIPEGYSVSREKKERFSLILESASTNQTSMYLCASSFPQSRTGELFFGEGSRLTVL.

Comments on this clonotype: The junction differs from germline at one of its ends, possibly a read error. The chain links TRBV11-2 to TRBJ2-5, with D possibly being TRBD2 (7 bases). Germline values: CDR1 SGHAT, CDR2 FQNNGV. The CDR3 contains 15 residues. The CDR3 DNA reads as TGTGCCAGCGGCTTAGGGGGGGCGGACGGCGAGACCCAGTACTTC. Protein product: CASGLGGADGETQYF.

This clonotype has at least ten counts. The chain employs TRBV20-1 and TRBJ2-2; 7 bases are a match to TRBD1. CDR1 and CDR2 (germline): DFQATT, SNEGSKA (reference sequence). J gave up 5 bases and V 5 bases, and 5 bases lay outside the gene matches. This CDR3 comprises 13 residues. In DNA form, the CDR3 reads TGCAGTGCTGCCAACAGGGGAACCGGGGAGCTGTTTTTT. Translation gives CSAANRGTGELFF.

This clonotype has just a few counts. The rearrangement links TRBV20-1 to TRBJ1-6; TRBD1 aligns across 11 bases. Germline V CDR1 and CDR2: DFQATT, SNEGSKA (reference sequence). V lost 6 bases and J lost 10; bases outside the gene matches: 8. The length of the CDR3 is 14 residues. CDR3 sequence reads: CSASTGTGGSPLHF. The CDR3 region has the DNA TGCAGTGCATCAACCGGGACAGGGGGATCACCCCTCCACTTT.

This clonotype was seen many times. The V and J genes are TRBV11-2 and TRBJ2-1, with unresolved D. The CDR3 length is 13 residues. The V gene lost 0 bases and the J gene lost 13 bases, with 13 bases spanning the gap. Germline-derived CDR1 and CDR2 are SGHAT and FQNNGV. In nucleotides, the CDR3 is TGTGCCAGCAGCTTAGAGGTGTGGTGGGATCAGTTCTTC. This translates into CASSLEVWWDQFF.

In this sample, this clonotype turned up once. The junction differs from germline at one of its ends, possibly a read error. V and J are TRBV4-2 and TRBJ2-1; a possible D gene is TRBD1 (5 bases). The CDR3 sequence is 14 residues long. Germline CDR1 reads LGHNA; CDR2 reads YNFKEQ. The CDR3 loop is CASSQPGKDKEQFF. The CDR3 nucleotides are TGTGCCAGCAGCCAACCAGGGAAAGACAAGGAGCAGTTCTTC.

V gene TRBV7-2 combines with J gene TRBJ1-1, with no clear D. The CDR3 consists of 14 residues. V lost 1 base and J lost 5, with 11 bases in between. Germline V CDR1 and CDR2: SGHTA, FQGNSA. CDR3 sequence (DNA): TGTGCCAGCAGCTTAGTCCCGGTTAGGACTGAAGCTTTCTTT. It yields the protein CASSLVPVRTEAFF.

There are a few counts of this clonotype. The chain employs TRBV7-9 and TRBJ2-1, with D perhaps TRBD1 (5 bases). This CDR3 comprises 14 residues. Deletions cut 1 base from V and 5 bases from J, with 9 bases between. CDR1 SEHNR and CDR2 FQNEAQ come from the germline V gene (reference sequence). The DNA of the CDR3 is TGTGCCAGCAGCTTAGGACAGAACAACAATGAGCAGTTCTTC. This sequence encodes CASSLGQNNNEQFF. Full variable domain (outside the CDR3, taken from reference TRBV7-9 and TRBJ2-1): DTGVSQNPRHKITKRGQNVTFRCDPISEHNRLYWYRQTLGQGPEFLTYFQNEAQLEKSRLLSDRFSAERPKGSFSTLEIQRTEQGDSAMYLCASSLGQNNNEQFFGPGTRLTVL.

There are many counts of this clonotype. The chain carries TRBV11-2 and TRBJ1-2; D is ambiguous. Looked up from germline, CDR1 is SGHAT and CDR2 is FQNNGV. Trimming removed 5 bases from V and 5 bases from J, with 12 bases in between. The CDR3 contains 13 residues. The CDR3 DNA follows: TGTGCCAGCAGCCCCGCGAGGGATTATGGCTACACCTTC. Encoded protein: CASSPARDYGYTF.

This clonotype has at least ten counts. The V call is TRBV19, the J call TRBJ2-3; 7 bases are shared with TRBD1. The CDR3 is made up of 13 amino acids. Unmatched junction bases numbered 10, after V lost 8 bases and J lost 8 bases. CDR1 and CDR2 from the germline V gene are LNHDA and SQIVND (reference sequence). CDR3 amino acids: CASAGTVGFTQYF. The CDR3 region has the DNA TGTGCCAGTGCCGGGACAGTCGGTTTTACGCAGTATTTT.

Ten or more counts support this clonotype. The chain recombines TRBV28 with TRBJ2-7, with 7 bases that match TRBD1. V was clipped by 6 bases and J by 1 base; unmatched bases: 12. The CDR3 length is 16 residues. Germline loops: CDR1 MDHEN, CDR2 SYDVKM. The CDR3 DNA reads TGTGCCAGCAGCTACACAGGGGAAGCTCAGTCCTACGAGCAGTACTTC. This encodes CASSYTGEAQSYEQYF.

The chain employs TRBV7-8 and TRBJ2-3; 13 bases align to TRBD2. Germline CDR1 SGHVS, CDR2 FQNEAQ. The ends lost 2 bases at V and 5 bases at J; junction bases unmatched: 10. The CDR3 has 18 amino acids. The CDR3 loop reads CASSLRGTSGILGDTQYF. The CDR3 DNA follows: TGTGCCAGCAGCTTAAGAGGGACTAGCGGGATCCTAGGAGATACGCAGTATTTT.

This chain links TRBV15 with TRBJ1-2; possible D gene TRBD1, 5 bases. The germline gives CDR1 LNHNV, CDR2 YYDKDF (reference sequence). The CDR3 is made up of 18 amino acids. The germline V and J ends were trimmed by 0 bases and 8 bases, with 25 bases remaining between them. The CDR3 DNA reads TGTGCCACCAGCAGAGATTTACAGGTAGCCGCAATGGGGCGCGGCTACACCTTC. This sequence encodes CATSRDLQVAAMGRGYTF.

CDR3 loop: CASSQNYEQYF. In DNA form, the CDR3 reads TGCGCCAGCAGCCAAAACTACGAGCAGTACTTC. This sequence joins TRBV5-1 and TRBJ2-7; no clear D. V was clipped by 4 bases and J by 3 bases, with 5 bases between them. CDR1 SGHRS and CDR2 YFSETQ come from the germline V gene. This CDR3 region has 11 residues.

This clonotype has just one count. Here the CDR3 reads CAWSPGEYYEQYF. For the CDR3, the DNA is TGTGCCTGGAGTCCCGGGGAATACTACGAGCAGTACTTC. The chain recombines TRBV30 with TRBJ2-7; a possible D gene is TRBD2 (5 bases). The V end was cut by 2 bases, the J end by 3 bases, with 11 bases between. Germline assignment: CDR1 GTSNPN and CDR2 SVGIG (reference sequence). This CDR3 has 13 amino acids.

There are a few counts of this clonotype. The rearrangement links TRBV11-2 to TRBJ2-3; 8 positions agree with TRBD1. The CDR3 runs to 16 residues. CDR1 and CDR2 from the germline V gene are SGHAT and FQNNGV. V trimming: 5 bases; J trimming: 8 bases; junction bases outside the gene matches: 15. For the CDR3, the DNA is TGTGCCAGCAGCCAAGGAGTGGACAGGGAAGGAGGTACGCAGTATTTT. Translating it yields CASSQGVDREGGTQYF.

In its sample, this clonotype was seen many times. The V and J genes are TRBV14 and TRBJ1-1; D not resolved. The CDR3 covers 14 residues. Germline V CDR1 and CDR2: SGHDN, FVKESK. Trimming pared 6 bases from V and 3 bases from J, leaving 14 bases between. The CDR3 reads CASRSDGSHTEAFF. In nucleotides, the CDR3 is TGTGCCAGCAGGTCGGACGGTTCTCACACTGAAGCTTTCTTT.

The chain uses TRBV30 and TRBJ2-1; tentative D call: TRBD1 (5 bases). Per the germline V gene, CDR1 is GTSNPN and CDR2 is SVGIG (reference sequence). Trimming took off 2 bases at V and 6 bases at J, with 8 bases between the two ends. The CDR3 covers 12 residues. The CDR3 loop reads CAWSWQGNEQFF. The CDR3 DNA follows: TGTGCCTGGAGTTGGCAGGGCAATGAGCAGTTCTTC.

The chain joins TRBV18 to TRBJ2-1; 13 nucleotides match TRBD2. Germline values: CDR1 KGHSH, CDR2 LQKENI. Trimming removed 4 bases from V and 8 bases from J; junction bases left unmatched: 14. The CDR3 extends over 18 amino acids. In DNA, the CDR3 is TGTGCCAGCTCACTACGGACTAGCGGGAGTACCCCTGGGTATGAGCAGTTCTTC. Translation: CASSLRTSGSTPGYEQFF.

The table lists this clonotype with many counts. CDR3 coding DNA: TGTGCCACCAGCGGAGGACTAGCGGGAACCTACGAGCAGTACTTC. Translation gives CATSGGLAGTYEQYF. The chain recombines TRBV15 with TRBJ2-7; 12 bases are shared with TRBD2. Trimming at V came to 5 bases and at J to 2 bases, leaving 4 bases not matched to a gene. The V gene's germline CDR1 is LNHNV and CDR2 YYDKDF (reference sequence). CDR3 length equals 15 residues. Full variable domain (missing parts from reference TRBV15 and TRBJ2-7): DAMVIQNPRYQVTQFGKPVTLSCSQTLNHNVMYWYQQKSSQAPKLLFHYYDKDFNNEADTPDNFQSRRPNTSFCFLDIRSPGLGDTAMYLCATSGGLAGTYEQYFGPGTRLTVT.

This clonotype was seen ten or more times. The rearrangement uses TRBV27 and TRBJ2-7; 7 nucleotides line up with TRBD1. Germline loops: CDR1 MNHEY, CDR2 SMNVEV (reference sequence). The CDR3 runs 16 residues. The V and J ends lost 5 bases and 3 bases, in that order; junction bases with no gene match: 13. CDR3 sequence: CASSALQGQKFYEQYF. As DNA, the CDR3 is TGTGCCAGCAGTGCTCTACAGGGGCAGAAGTTCTACGAGCAGTACTTC.

The chain recombines TRBV9 with TRBJ1-1; TRBD1 matches at 7 bases. This CDR3 is 14 amino acids long. Germline CDR1 SGDLS, CDR2 YYNGEE. Trimming removed 2 bases from V and 6 bases from J; junction bases left unmatched: 7. CDR3 sequence reads: CASSVDREPSEAFF. DNA for the CDR3: TGTGCCAGCAGCGTTGACAGGGAACCATCTGAAGCTTTCTTT.

This clonotype was seen ten or more times. The chain links TRBV11-2 to TRBJ1-2, with unresolved D. The CDR3 runs 15 residues. The V and J ends lost 1 base and 5 bases respectively, with 14 bases between them. Germline lookup yields CDR1 SGHAT and CDR2 FQNNGV. The CDR3 protein is CASSLVAGSGYGYTF. CDR3 nucleotide sequence: TGTGCCAGCAGCTTAGTTGCGGGGAGCGGATATGGCTACACCTTC.

With regard to this clonotype: One base separates it from a far larger clone, so it is likely a read error. The chain carries TRBV12-3 or TRBV12-4 and TRBJ2-3; TRBD2 matches 10 bases. The J call may be in error: the DNA end matches TRBJ2-7 better. The CDR3 runs 16 residues. The CDR3, as DNA: TGTGCCAGCAGTTTAGCACTAGCGGGATGGTTCGATGAGCAGTACTTC. It is translated as CASSLALAGWFDEQYF.

At least ten counts were recorded for this clonotype. V and J are TRBV7-6 and TRBJ2-3, with a weak D call TRBD2 (6 bases). V was trimmed by 5 bases and J by 4 bases, leaving 13 bases between them. CDR3 length equals 14 residues. The germline CDR1 and CDR2 sequences are SGHVS and FNYEAQ. The CDR3 is CASSRTGSSDTQYF. The CDR3 nucleotides are TGTGCCAGCAGCCGCACCGGGAGTTCAGATACGCAGTATTTT.

This clonotype was picked up many times. The V and J genes are TRBV20-1 and TRBJ2-7; TRBD1 is a possible D gene (6 bases). The CDR3 has 13 amino acids. CDR1 is DFQATT and CDR2 is SNEGSKA in the germline V gene (reference sequence). V lost 3 bases, J lost 0 bases, and 9 bases lay in between. CDR3 protein: CSARGDTSYEQYF. Here the CDR3 DNA reads TGCAGTGCTAGGGGGGACACCTCCTACGAGCAGTACTTC.